Following are 18 T cell receptor beta chains from one sample sequenced in a study of T cells in women clearing cervical HPV infection. The data were produced by immunoSEQ multiplex PCR, yet TCRdb's version contains in-frame clones alone and is incomplete. This sample's table reports about 39,000 clones. The sample was blood buffy coat. These receptors originate from a woman aged 18-70 years with a cervical HPV16 infection that either progressed to CIN3+ or cleared (not recorded which).

As concerns this clone: Sequencing ends 3 residues short of the CDR3 end; the germline J gene provides the rest. The chain combines TRBV19 with TRBJ2-7; the D gene is possibly TRBD1 (6 bases). The CDR3 totals 15 residues. Germline values: CDR1 LNHDA, CDR2 SQIVND (reference sequence). Trimming removed 1 base from V and 3 bases from J, with 13 bases in between. CDR3 region: CASSIGGTSHYEQYF. The CDR3 bases that were read are TGTGCCAGTAGTATAGGGGGGACAAGCCACTACGAG.

On this clone: Coverage ceases 3 residues before the CDR3 finishes, and the germline J gene fills in the end. The genes are TRBV29-1 and TRBJ2-7; possible D gene TRBD2, 7 bases. The CDR3 totals 14 residues. V lost 3 bases, J lost 1 base, and 13 bases lay in between. Per the germline V gene, CDR1 is SQVTM and CDR2 is ANQGSEA. The sequenced part of the CDR3 DNA is TGCAGCGTTGATGGAGGGGGGGGATCCTACGAG. Translating it yields CSVDGGGGSYE. The whole CDR3 region reads CSVDGGGGSYEQYF.

A note on this clone: The read gets to within 3 residues of the CDR3 end, and the germline J gene fills in the rest. The chain recombines TRBV10-1 with TRBJ2-1, with 9 bases identical to TRBD2. The germline V gene has CDR1 WNHNN and CDR2 SYGVQD (reference sequence). The CDR3 is 17 amino acids. The V segment lost 3 bases and the J segment 0 bases; nucleotides outside the gene matches: 6. The CDR3 bases that were read are TGCGCCAGCAGTGAAGGGCTAGCGGGGACCTCCTACAATGAG. This gives the protein CASSEGLAGTSYNE. In full, the CDR3 reads CASSEGLAGTSYNEQFF.

In the case of this clone: The CDR3 extends 3 residues past the end of the read, so its final part is completed from the germline J gene. The V gene is TRBV11-2, the J gene TRBJ2-5, with D tentatively TRBD1 (5 bases). V lost 5 bases, J lost 5 bases, and 12 bases lay in between. The CDR3 has 13 residues. CDR1 and CDR2 from the germline V gene are SGHAT and FQNNGV. The CDR3 loop reads CASSPRQKETQYF. The CDR3 DNA, read in part, is TGTGCCAGCAGCCCCCGACAGAAGGAGACC. The full variable domain, completed using reference TRBV11-2 and TRBJ2-5, is EAGVAQSPRYKIIEKRQSVAFWCNPISGHATLYWYQQILGQGPKLLIQFQNNGVVDDSQLPKDRFSAERLKGVDSTLKIQPAKLEDSAVYLCASSPRQKETQYFGPGTRLLVL.

Comment on this clone: The DNA ends 3 residues before the CDR3 does, and the rest of the CDR3 is filled in from the germline J gene. The V call is TRBV5-4, the J call TRBJ2-1; 7 bases are shared with TRBD1. The CDR3 covers 16 residues. With V trimmed by 0 bases and J by 3 bases, 6 bases remained unmatched. CDR1 and CDR2 from the germline V gene are SGHNT and YYREEE (reference sequence). The CDR3 protein is CASSLGGTVGYNEQFF. The part of the CDR3 DNA that was read is TGTGCCAGCAGCTTGGGGGGGACAGTCGGCTACAATGAG. Full variable domain (outside the CDR3, taken from reference TRBV5-4 and TRBJ2-1): ETGVTQSPTHLIKTRGQQVTLRCSSQSGHNTVSWYQQALGQGPQFIFQYYREEENGRGNFPPRFSGLQFPNYSSELNVNALELDDSALYLCASSLGGTVGYNEQFFGPGTRLTVL.

With respect to this clone: The read terminates 3 residues before the CDR3 end, so the remaining end is supplied by the germline J gene. The V and J genes are TRBV18 and TRBJ2-3, with 12 bases aligning to TRBD2. This CDR3 region has 17 residues. V lost 3 bases, J lost 0 bases, and 4 bases stayed unmatched. Germline CDR1 KGHSH, CDR2 LQKENI. CDR3 bases read: TGTGCCAGCTCACCTGGACTAGCGGGGACTAGCACAGATACG. Its translation is CASSPGLAGTSTDT. Given in full, the CDR3 is CASSPGLAGTSTDTQYF.

In the case of this clone: The read ends 3 residues before the CDR3 terminus; that terminus is restored from the germline J gene. The chain couples TRBV7-6 to TRBJ1-1, with a possible D match to TRBD1 (5 bases). Between the trimmed V and J ends, which lost 10 bases and 1 base, there was a span of 13 bases. Germline values: CDR1 SGHVS, CDR2 FNYEAQ. This CDR3 has 13 amino acids. CDR3 residues: CATKGWANTEAFF. Incomplete CDR3 DNA: TGTGCCACTAAGGGGTGGGCGAACACTGAA.

Of note for this clone: The read finishes 3 residues shy of the CDR3 end, and the germline J gene is used to complete it. The rearrangement links TRBV29-1 to TRBJ2-7; D might be TRBD1 (6 bases). CDR1 SQVTM and CDR2 ANQGSEA come from the germline V gene. Between the trimmed V and J ends, which lost 6 bases and 3 bases, there was a span of 18 bases. The CDR3 is 14 residues long. The CDR3 region is CSVHTGQSLYEQYF. The DNA read from the CDR3 is TGCAGCGTCCACACCGGACAGTCTCTCTACGAG.

On this clone itself: The missing CDR3 end, 3 residues past where the read stops, is filled in from the germline J gene. V gene TRBV7-9 combines with J gene TRBJ1-6, with a tentative D call TRBD1 (6 bases). Germline-derived CDR1 and CDR2 are SEHNR and FQNEAQ (reference sequence). The CDR3 loop spans 15 amino acids. V lost 4 bases and J lost 8, with 15 bases in between. CDR3 DNA, as far as it was read: TGTGCCAGCAGCTCAGGGGCAGGGGCAGATTCACCC. Translating it yields CASSSGAGADSP. The CDR3 as a whole reads CASSSGAGADSPLHF.

Remarks on this clone: The read falls 3 residues short of the CDR3 end, and the missing part is taken from the germline J gene. This rearrangement joins TRBV23-1 to TRBJ1-6; D is possibly TRBD1 (6 bases). TRBV23-1 falls under the ORF class, with uncertain function. V was clipped by 0 bases and J by 0 bases, with 15 bases between them. CDR3 size: 19 residues. The covered CDR3 bases are TGCGCCAGCAGTCAATCGAACTCAACAGGGTCCTCCTATAATTCACCC. Protein product: CASSQSNSTGSSYNSP. The CDR3, in full, reads CASSQSNSTGSSYNSPLHF.

Details on this clone: The read terminates 3 residues ahead of where the CDR3 ends, so the germline J gene completes it. J is TRBJ2-2 and V is TRBV5-1, with TRBD1 matching over 10 bases. Germline CDR1 is SGHRS and CDR2 is YFSETQ. The CDR3 is 17 residues long. The V and J ends lost 2 bases and 7 bases, in that order; junction bases with no gene match: 11. The CDR3 DNA, read in part, is TGCGCCAGCAGCTTAGAGACAGGGGGCGCGGTGAGCGGGGAG. Its protein is CASSLETGGAVSGE. The whole CDR3 sequence is CASSLETGGAVSGELFF.

A note on this clone: Coverage ceases 3 residues before the CDR3 finishes, and the germline J gene fills in the end. The chain carries TRBV7-8 and TRBJ1-6, with 10 bases fitting TRBD1. Germline V gives CDR1 SGHVS, CDR2 FQNEAQ. V was clipped by 4 bases and J by 9 bases; unmatched bases: 6. This CDR3 spans 15 amino acids. The CDR3 protein is CASSSWTGGSSPLHF. The part of the CDR3 DNA that was read is TGTGCCAGCAGCTCATGGACAGGGGGTAGTTCACCC.

A word on this clone: The read stops 3 residues short of the end of the CDR3; the missing end is completed from the germline J gene. The rearrangement uses TRBV5-4 and TRBJ2-1, with 9 bases matching TRBD2. The germline gives CDR1 SGHNT, CDR2 YYREEE (reference sequence). V lost 1 base to trimming and J lost 9 bases; unmatched junction nucleotides: 8. This CDR3 has 15 residues. This CDR3 is CASSLPGGGAFEQFF. Partial CDR3 DNA: TGTGCCAGCAGCTTGCCGGGCGGGGGGGCCTTTGAG.

CDR3 DNA, as far as it was read: TGCAGTGCTGAGGGTGGGACACACCAAGAGACC. Amino acid sequence: CSAEGGTHQET. The complete CDR3 reads CSAEGGTHQETQYF. This chain uses TRBV20-1 with TRBJ2-5, with D perhaps matching TRBD1 (6 bases). The read gets to within 3 residues of the CDR3 end, and the germline J gene fills in the rest. Trimming pared 5 bases from V and 0 bases from J, leaving 13 bases between. Germline values: CDR1 DFQATT, CDR2 SNEGSKA (reference sequence). There are 14 residues in the CDR3.

On this clone itself: The sequenced fragment ends 3 residues before the CDR3 boundary, so the rest is inferred from the germline J gene. The chain has TRBV19 and TRBJ1-5, with a possible D match to TRBD1 (5 bases). CDR3 length: 13 residues. Germline-derived CDR1 and CDR2 are LNHDA and SQIVND (reference sequence). V gave up 7 bases and J gave up 0 bases, with 7 bases separating them. The CDR3 loop reads CASTGFSNQPQHF. The sequenced part of the CDR3 DNA is TGTGCCAGTACAGGGTTTAGCAATCAGCCC. Looking up the rest from reference TRBV19 and TRBJ1-5 gives the full variable domain: DGGITQSPKYLFRKEGQNVTLSCEQNLNHDAMYWYRQDPGQGLRLIYYSQIVNDFQKGDIAEGYSVSREKKESFPLTVTSAQKNPTAFYLCASTGFSNQPQHFGDGTRLSIL.

Notes on this clone: Read data end 3 residues before the CDR3 end; the end is taken from the germline J gene. The chain links TRBV10-3 to TRBJ2-1; 8 bases match TRBD2. The CDR3 is made up of 16 amino acids. The germline CDR1 and CDR2 sequences are ENHRY and SYGVKD. Trimming at V came to 4 bases and at J to 8 bases, leaving 13 bases not matched to a gene. The CDR3 region is CAISGVGGGQGDEQFF. The CDR3 bases that were read are TGTGCCATCAGTGGGGTTGGCGGGGGGCAGGGCGATGAG.

The CDR3 loop is CASSMKGASNQPQHF. Incomplete CDR3 DNA: TGTGCCAGTAGTATGAAGGGGGCATCGAATCAGCCC. The rearrangement joins TRBV19 to TRBJ1-5; 7 nucleotides line up with TRBD1. The read gets to within 3 residues of the CDR3 end, and the germline J gene fills in the rest. CDR3 length: 15 residues. Germline V gene data show CDR1 as LNHDA and CDR2 as SQIVND (reference sequence). V shed 3 bases, J shed 4 bases, and the junction held 6 bases outside the gene matches.

With regard to this clone: From the germline J gene comes the end of the CDR3, since the read stops 3 residues before it. The V call is TRBV2, the J call TRBJ2-2; TRBD1 is a possible D gene (6 bases). There are 15 residues in the CDR3. The germline V gene has CDR1 SNHLY and CDR2 FYNNEI. V was shortened by 6 bases and J by 0 bases, with 11 bases between the two germline ends. Here the CDR3 reads CASRPGQPNTGELFF. Partial CDR3 DNA: TGTGCCAGCAGGCCGGGACAACCGAACACCGGGGAG.